This TCR beta chain was recorded in a study of T cells after somatic rescue of genetic block. Sequencing used immunoSEQ multiplex PCR; TCRdb keeps in-frame clones, though not all of them. The sample has 65,000 to 70,000 clones; about 91% are singletons. This CDR3 has 13 residues. After removal of 5 bases from V and 3 bases from J, the junction contained 4 bases not matched to a gene. Per the germline V gene, CDR1 is LNHDA and CDR2 is SQIVND (reference sequence). The sequence came from a man aged 35-49 years. The sample comprised peripheral blood mononuclear cells (PBMCs). The chain employs TRBV19 and TRBJ2-7; 7 nucleotides line up with TRBD1. CDR3 bases: TGTGCCAGTAGTCTGGACAGGAGCTACGAGCAGTACTTC. This gives the protein CASSLDRSYEQYF. The variable domain in full, completed from reference TRBV19 and TRBJ2-7, reads DGGITQSPKYLFRKEGQNVTLSCEQNLNHDAMYWYRQDPGQGLRLIYYSQIVNDFQKGDIAEGYSVSREKKESFPLTVTSAQKNPTAFYLCASSLDRSYEQYFGPGTRLTVT.